The text below deals with one T cell receptor beta chain. The sample originates from a study of blood T cell repertoires in COVID-19. Study-wide background: PBMCs, B-cell-depleted T cells, or T cells provided the cDNA or gDNA that made up the material.

Assay: immunoSEQ multiplex PCR; the TCRdb copy retains only in-frame clones and omits some. Of about 160,000 clones listed, over 65% are singletons. Germline loops: CDR1 MGHRA, CDR2 YSYEKL. The CDR3 covers 16 residues. The junction had 6 bases not matched to a gene; V was cut back by 4 bases and J by 0 bases. This receptor was taken from a man in his fifties or sixties with acute or convalescent COVID-19. Sequencing was performed on peripheral blood. This chain links TRBV4-1 with TRBJ1-2, with TRBD1 identical over 9 bases. Written as DNA, the CDR3 is TGCGCCAGCAGCCCGATGGGACAGGGTACTAACTATGGCTACACCTTC. This encodes CASSPMGQGTNYGYTF.